Listed below are T cell receptor beta chains from one sample, sequenced in a study of cytomegalovirus exposure and HLA in healthy donors. The table came from immunoSEQ multiplex PCR; TCRdb's copy has only in-frame clones and leaves some out. The top ten hold under 2% of the sample, which has about 160,000 clones, around four fifths seen once. Sequenced material: PBMCs. These receptors all come from a man in his late teens or twenties in good health and CMV-seronegative. Each CDR3 is given with its conserved first and last residue. Fields, in order: CDR3 length, D gene, J gene, V gene, clone size, CDR3 DNA, CDR3 protein. A D gene is named only where the DNA matches it firmly. Clone size is given for some rows only: seen once, a few or many times, or a class if the clone is expanded.

15,TRBD2,TRBJ2-3,TRBV11-2,.,TGTGCCAGCAGCCTTAGCGGGAGGGCCACAGATACGCAGTATTTT,CASSLSGRATDTQYF
12,.,TRBJ2-3,TRBV25-1,.,TGTGCCAGCAGGGCCCAGACAGATACGCAGTATTTT,CASRAQTDTQYF
13,.,TRBJ2-5,TRBV7-2,.,TGTGCCAGCAGCCGCCCGGGCGCGGGGACCCAGTACTTC,CASSRPGAGTQYF
13,TRBD1,TRBJ1-2,TRBV7-9,.,TGTGCCAGCAGCTTAGGGACAGGGGTCGGCTACACCTTC,CASSLGTGVGYTF
11,.,TRBJ2-1,TRBV7-9,few,TGTGCCAGCAGCCCAGGGGATGAGCAGTTCTTC,CASSPGDEQFF
15,.,TRBJ2-7,TRBV5-5,.,TGTGCCAGCAGCTGGTTGGGCGACCCGGAGGGCGAGCAGTACTTC,CASSWLGDPEGEQYF
18,TRBD2,TRBJ2-3,TRBV9,.,TGTGCCAGCAGCGCCCCCCGTACTAGCGGGGGGCGGAGAGATACGCAGTATTTT,CASSAPRTSGGRRDTQYF
14,TRBD1,TRBJ2-7,TRBV19,.,TGTGCCAGTAGCCCGGGACAGGGGGAGTACGAGCAGTACTTC,CASSPGQGEYEQYF
15,TRBD1,TRBJ1-1,TRBV6-1,.,TGTGCCAGCAGTTTAGGGACAGGGGGGGACACTGAAGCTTTCTTT,CASSLGTGGDTEAFF
15,.,TRBJ1-4,TRBV7-9,.,TGTGCCAGCAGCCTTGGGGGAGGGTCCAATGAAAAACTGTTTTTT,CASSLGGGSNEKLFF
16,TRBD2,TRBJ2-5,TRBV30,.,TGTGCCTGGAGTGTACCGGCTAGCGGGGGGGAAGAGACCCAGTACTTC,CAWSVPASGGEETQYF
14,.,TRBJ1-5,TRBV6-1,.,TGTGCCAGCAGTGAAGCGGGGGGGTTTCAGCCCCAGCATTTT,CASSEAGGFQPQHF
13,.,TRBJ2-1,TRBV4-1,.,TGCGCCAGCAGCCATATTTTTTACAATGAGCAGTTCTTC,CASSHIFYNEQFF
13,.,TRBJ1-2,TRBV7-2,.,TGTGCCAGCAGCTACCAGGGGAACTATGGCTACACCTTC,CASSYQGNYGYTF
16,TRBD2,TRBJ2-1,TRBV7-9,.,TGTGCCAGCAGCTTAAAGGGGACTAGGTTTTACAATGAGCAGTTCTTC,CASSLKGTRFYNEQFF
16,TRBD1,TRBJ2-7,TRBV6-5,.,TGTGCCAGCAGTTTTTCTCCGGGACAGGGGGCCTACGAGCAGTACTTC,CASSFSPGQGAYEQYF
14,TRBD1,TRBJ2-7,TRBV29-1,.,TGCAGCGGGGCGGTAGGGCAGGGGGTAGGCGAGCAGTACTTC,CSGAVGQGVGEQYF
14,TRBD1,TRBJ2-3,TRBV6-6,.,TGTGCCAGCAGCACAGGGGGTGTTGCAGATACGCAGTATTTT,CASSTGGVADTQYF
14,.,TRBJ2-5,TRBV5-4,.,TGTGCCAGCAGCTTGGGGGGGCCGGGGGAGACCCAGTACTTC,CASSLGGPGETQYF
19,TRBD2,TRBJ2-3,TRBV30,.,TGTGCCTGGAGTACCCGATTGGGACTAGCGGGAGATAACACAGATACGCAGTATTTT,CAWSTRLGLAGDNTDTQYF
13,.,TRBJ1-1,TRBV7-2,few,TGTGCCAGCAGCTTAGGGCGGGCCACTGAAGCTTTCTTT,CASSLGRATEAFF
12,.,TRBJ1-6,TRBV2,.,TGTGCCAGCAGTGGGGAGAGCTCACCCCTCCACTTT,CASSGESSPLHF
22,.,TRBJ2-7,TRBV18,.,TGTGCCAGCTCAGTCTCAAGGTGGTATGAGGGCATCAAAGCGGGTACTCTGGGGGAGCAGTACTTC,CASSVSRWYEGIKAGTLGEQYF
14,.,TRBJ1-5,TRBV7-9,.,TGTGCCAGCACCACTGCGGGGGGCGTTCAGCCCCAGCATTTT,CASTTAGGVQPQHF
16,TRBD2,TRBJ2-7,TRBV27,.,TGTGCCAGCAGGCGCCGAGTAAGCGGGAGAGTTTCCGAGCAGTACTTC,CASRRRVSGRVSEQYF
13,TRBD2,TRBJ2-5,TRBV30,.,TGTGCCTGGAACAAATGGGGGGGAGAGACCCAGTACTTC,CAWNKWGGETQYF
15,TRBD2,TRBJ2-2,TRBV28,.,TGTGCCAGCAGTAGGACTAGCGGGAGACGGGGGGAGCTGTTTTTT,CASSRTSGRRGELFF
15,TRBD2,TRBJ2-7,TRBV2,.,TGTGCCAGCAACGTGGCGGGGGGGCAAACCTACGAGCAGTACTTC,CASNVAGGQTYEQYF
14,TRBD1,TRBJ1-5,TRBV18,.,TGTGCCAGCTCACCGGGACAGGGGAATCAGCCCCAGCATTTT,CASSPGQGNQPQHF
14,TRBD1,TRBJ2-5,TRBV5-1,.,TGCGCCAGCAGCAGGGACAGGTCCCAAGAGACCCAGTACTTC,CASSRDRSQETQYF
17,TRBD2,TRBJ2-3,TRBV7-6,.,TGTGCCAGCAGCTCCGGACTAGCGGGTGCCTACACAGATACGCAGTATTTT,CASSSGLAGAYTDTQYF
16,TRBD1,TRBJ1-3,TRBV10-3,.,TGTGCCATCAGGGACCCGGGACAGGGGGCAGGAAACACCATATATTTT,CAIRDPGQGAGNTIYF
12,.,TRBJ2-2,TRBV7-2,.,TGTGCCAGCAGCCTCTACACCGGGGAGCTGTTTTTT,CASSLYTGELFF
16,TRBD1,TRBJ2-1,TRBV7-7,once,TGTGCCAGCAGCTTAGAGGGACAGAGCTCCTACAATGAGCAGTTCTTC,CASSLEGQSSYNEQFF
14,TRBD2,TRBJ2-7,TRBV19,.,TGTGCCAGTAGTATAGCGGGGGGGCCCCACGAGCAGTACTTC,CASSIAGGPHEQYF
16,TRBD2,TRBJ2-5,TRBV5-4,.,TGTGCCAGCAGCTTCGGACTAGCGGGGGTCCAAGAGACCCAGTACTTC,CASSFGLAGVQETQYF
15,.,TRBJ1-1,TRBV25-1,few,TGTGCCAGCAGTGAATCGACACATCTGAACACTGAAGCTTTCTTT,CASSESTHLNTEAFF
18,TRBD2,TRBJ2-3,TRBV13,.,TGTGCCAGCAGCTTAAGAGTAGCGGGAGCCCTTAGCACAGATACGCAGTATTTT,CASSLRVAGALSTDTQYF
15,.,TRBJ1-2,TRBV10-1,.,TGCGCCGGCCCCAAGGGGTTTGGGATCACGTATGGCTACACCTTC,CAGPKGFGITYGYTF
19,TRBD2,TRBJ2-1,TRBV7-9,.,TGTGCCAGCAGCTTAGCGGGTTCCCTAGCGGGGGCCCCCAATGCGGAGCAGTTCTTC,CASSLAGSLAGAPNAEQFF
13,.,TRBJ1-5,TRBV19,.,TGTGCCACTAGGCGGACAGACTTGGGGCCCCAGCATTTT,CATRRTDLGPQHF
13,.,TRBJ2-7,TRBV5-1,few,TGCGCCAGCAGCTTTACAGTGTCCTACGAGCAGTACTTC,CASSFTVSYEQYF
14,.,TRBJ1-4,TRBV4-1,.,TGCGCCAGCAGCCACCGGGAGGGTGGTGAAAAACTGTTTTTT,CASSHREGGEKLFF
20,TRBD1,TRBJ2-1,TRBV28,.,TGTGCCAGCAGTTTCTCATTCTGGGAGGGACAGGGCGGCTCCTACAATGAGCAGTTCTTC,CASSFSFWEGQGGSYNEQFF
15,.,TRBJ1-4,TRBV2,.,TGTGCCAGCAGCGAAGTCACAGGGCGTAATGAAAAACTGTTTTTT,CASSEVTGRNEKLFF